The present T cell receptor beta chain was sequenced within a study of early stage breast cancer tumors. Background on the study: About 70% of the 16 invasive tumors were ER+, PR+ and HER2-. Study-wide findings and caveats: Compared with adjacent normal breast tissue, tumors showed approximately 2.5-fold greater T cell density and higher clonality.

The length of the CDR3 is 18 residues. Germline CDR1 and CDR2: KGHSH and LQKENI. Trimming pared 2 bases from V and 2 bases from J, leaving 16 bases between. Assay: immunoSEQ multiplex PCR; the TCRdb copy retains only in-frame clones and omits some. The data hold about 70,000 clones, with 80% observed a single time. About this clone: Antigen specificity is unknown.

The chain employs TRBV18 and TRBJ2-6; no reliable D call. Sequencing was performed on blood. This receptor was identified in a person aged 40 to 49 with breast cancer. CDR3 DNA: TGTGCCAGCTCACCAGGGATAGGGATAATCGCTGGGGCCAACGTCCTGACTTTC. Amino acids: CASSPGIGIIAGANVLTF.